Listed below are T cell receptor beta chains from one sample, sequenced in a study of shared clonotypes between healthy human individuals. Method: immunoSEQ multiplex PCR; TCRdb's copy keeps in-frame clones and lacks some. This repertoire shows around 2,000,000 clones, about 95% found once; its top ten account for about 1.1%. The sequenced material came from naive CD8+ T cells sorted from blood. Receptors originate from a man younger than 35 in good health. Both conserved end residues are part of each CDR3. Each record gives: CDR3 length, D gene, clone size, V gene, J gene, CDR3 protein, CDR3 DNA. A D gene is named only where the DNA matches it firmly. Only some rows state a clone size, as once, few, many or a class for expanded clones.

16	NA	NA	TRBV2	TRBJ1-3	CASSEVAGAIGNTIYF	TGTGCCAGCAGTGAGGTGGCAGGGGCGATTGGAAACACCATATATTTT
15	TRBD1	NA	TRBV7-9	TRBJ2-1	CASSRQGAGYNEQFF	TGTGCCAGCAGCCGACAGGGGGCAGGGTACAATGAGCAGTTCTTC
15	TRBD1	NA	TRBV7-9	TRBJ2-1	CASSLGGQGVNEQFF	TGTGCCAGCAGCTTGGGTGGACAGGGGGTCAATGAGCAGTTCTTC
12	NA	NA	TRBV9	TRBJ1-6	CASSLTESPLHF	TGTGCCAGCAGCCTGACAGAATCACCCCTCCACTTT
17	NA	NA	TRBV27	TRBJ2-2	CASSLFPGLSNTGELFF	TGTGCCAGCAGTTTGTTCCCCGGACTTTCGAACACCGGGGAGCTGTTTTTT
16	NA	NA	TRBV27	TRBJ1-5	CASSLGFPVDNQPQHF	TGTGCCAGCAGTTTAGGTTTTCCAGTTGACAATCAGCCCCAGCATTTT
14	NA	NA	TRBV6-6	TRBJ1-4	CASTYVGANEKLFF	TGTGCCAGCACCTATGTGGGTGCCAATGAAAAACTGTTTTTT
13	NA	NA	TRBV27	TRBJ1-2	CASSLSEDYGYTF	TGTGCCAGCAGTTTATCCGAAGACTATGGCTACACCTTC
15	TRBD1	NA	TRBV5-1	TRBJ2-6	CASSLTGVGANVLTF	TGCGCCAGCAGCTTGACAGGGGTCGGGGCCAACGTCCTGACTTTC
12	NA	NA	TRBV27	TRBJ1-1	CASKVGSGEAFF	TGTGCCAGCAAGGTAGGGTCGGGTGAAGCTTTCTTT
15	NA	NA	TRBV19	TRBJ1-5	CASGRTVFSNQPQHF	TGTGCCAGTGGAAGGACAGTATTTAGCAATCAGCCCCAGCATTTT
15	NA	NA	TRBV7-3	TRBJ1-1	CASSLLGGPNTEAFF	TGTGCCAGCAGCTTATTGGGGGGCCCGAACACTGAAGCTTTCTTT
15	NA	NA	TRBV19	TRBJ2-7	CASSTNRVTAYEQYF	TGTGCCAGTAGTACCAATAGAGTTACCGCCTACGAGCAGTACTTC
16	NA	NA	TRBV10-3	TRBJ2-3	CAIGSGHSGTTDTQYF	TGTGCCATCGGATCCGGCCACAGCGGCACCACAGATACGCAGTATTTT
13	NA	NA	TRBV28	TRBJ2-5	CASSFNFKETQYF	TGTGCCAGCAGTTTCAACTTTAAAGAGACCCAGTACTTC
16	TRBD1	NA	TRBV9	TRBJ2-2	CASSVLGTENTGELFF	TGTGCCAGCAGCGTGTTGGGGACAGAAAACACCGGGGAGCTGTTTTTT
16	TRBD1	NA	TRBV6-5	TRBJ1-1	CASSYGQGVGEAEAFF	TGTGCCAGCAGTTACGGACAGGGGGTAGGGGAAGCTGAAGCTTTCTTT
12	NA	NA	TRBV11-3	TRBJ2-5	CASSFGQETQYF	TGTGCCAGCAGCTTTGGACAAGAGACCCAGTACTTC
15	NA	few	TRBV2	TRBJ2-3	CASSGPIPPSDTQYF	TGTGCCAGCAGTGGTCCGATTCCCCCGTCAGATACGCAGTATTTT
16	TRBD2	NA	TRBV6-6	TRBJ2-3	CASSWTSGGAADTQYF	TGTGCCAGCAGTTGGACTAGCGGGGGGGCGGCAGATACGCAGTATTTT
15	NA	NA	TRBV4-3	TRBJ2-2	CASSQGIGGNGELFF	TGCGCCAGCAGCCAAGGGATAGGGGGAAACGGGGAGCTGTTTTTT
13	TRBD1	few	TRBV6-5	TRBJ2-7	CASSWTGGYEQYF	TGTGCCAGCAGTTGGACAGGGGGCTACGAGCAGTACTTC
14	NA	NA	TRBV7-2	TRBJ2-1	CASSSGSSYNEQFF	TGTGCCAGCAGCAGCGGAAGCTCCTACAATGAGCAGTTCTTC
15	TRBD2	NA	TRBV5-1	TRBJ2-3	CASSFVLAGADTQYF	TGCGCCAGCAGCTTTGTTCTAGCGGGAGCAGATACGCAGTATTTT
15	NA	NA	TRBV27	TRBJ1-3	CASAMTASSGNTIYF	TGTGCCAGCGCGATGACGGCTAGCTCTGGAAACACCATATATTTT
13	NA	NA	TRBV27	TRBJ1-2	CASSLGADNGYTF	TGTGCCAGCAGTTTAGGGGCTGACAATGGCTACACCTTC
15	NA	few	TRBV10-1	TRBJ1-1	CASSESEGMNTEAFF	TGCGCCAGCAGTGAGTCAGAGGGGATGAACACTGAAGCTTTCTTT
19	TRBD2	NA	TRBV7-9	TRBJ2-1	CASSLYWEGTSGPYNEQFF	TGTGCCAGCAGCTTATATTGGGAGGGGACTAGCGGCCCCTACAATGAGCAGTTCTTC
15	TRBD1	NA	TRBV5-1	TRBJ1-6	CASSLGQGDNSPLHF	TGCGCCAGCAGCTTGGGACAGGGAGATAATTCACCCCTCCACTTT
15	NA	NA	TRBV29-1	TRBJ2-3	CSGRWGEDSADTQYF	TGCAGCGGCCGGTGGGGCGAAGATTCAGCAGATACGCAGTATTTT
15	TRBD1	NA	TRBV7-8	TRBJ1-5	CASSPGQGPNQPQHF	TGTGCCAGCAGCCCCGGACAGGGCCCCAATCAGCCCCAGCATTTT
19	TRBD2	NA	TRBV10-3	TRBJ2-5	CAISESSGINPNDQETQYF	TGTGCCATCAGTGAGTCGAGCGGGATCAACCCCAACGATCAAGAGACCCAGTACTTC
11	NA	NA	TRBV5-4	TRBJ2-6	CASSWGHVLTF	TGTGCCAGCAGCTGGGGGCACGTCCTGACTTTC
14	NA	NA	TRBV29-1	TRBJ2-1	CSVEGTSSYNEQFF	TGCAGCGTTGAGGGGACAAGCTCCTACAATGAGCAGTTCTTC
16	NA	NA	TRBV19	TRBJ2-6	CASRPLGGAGANVLTF	TGTGCCAGTAGACCTTTAGGGGGAGCCGGGGCCAACGTCCTGACTTTC
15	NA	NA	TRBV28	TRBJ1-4	CASSLEGVANEKLFF	TGTGCCAGCAGTCTTGAGGGGGTTGCTAATGAAAAACTGTTTTTT
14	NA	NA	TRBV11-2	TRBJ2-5	CASSLDAGFETQYF	TGTGCCAGCAGCTTAGATGCAGGGTTTGAGACCCAGTACTTC
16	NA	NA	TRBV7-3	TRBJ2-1	CASSLWGGDTHNEQFF	TGTGCCAGCAGCTTATGGGGCGGGGATACTCACAATGAGCAGTTCTTC
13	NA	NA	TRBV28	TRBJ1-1	CASSFSQNTEAFF	TGTGCCAGCAGTTTCTCTCAGAACACTGAAGCTTTCTTT
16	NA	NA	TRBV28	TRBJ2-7	CASSYPIGGADYEQYF	TGTGCCAGCAGTTACCCCATAGGAGGGGCCGACTACGAGCAGTACTTC
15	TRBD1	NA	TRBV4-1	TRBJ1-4	CASSQVYVRGEKLFF	TGCGCCAGCAGCCAAGTTTACGTCAGGGGGGAAAAACTGTTTTTT
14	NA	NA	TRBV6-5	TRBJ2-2	CASSQEQGPGELFF	TGTGCCAGCAGCCAGGAACAGGGACCCGGGGAGCTGTTTTTT
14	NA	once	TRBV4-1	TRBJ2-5	CASSQPGVEETQYF	TGCGCCAGCAGCCAACCGGGAGTAGAAGAGACCCAGTACTTC
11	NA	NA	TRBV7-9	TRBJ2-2	CAAGGSGELFF	TGTGCCGCAGGAGGGTCCGGGGAGCTGTTTTTT
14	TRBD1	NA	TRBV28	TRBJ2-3	CASSLGTGLDTQYF	TGTGCCAGCAGTTTAGGGACAGGGTTAGATACGCAGTATTTT
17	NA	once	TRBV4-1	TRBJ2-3	CASSPGGGVPSTDTQYF	TGCGCCAGCAGCCCCGGCGGTGGCGTCCCTAGCACAGATACGCAGTATTTT
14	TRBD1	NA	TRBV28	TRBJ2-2	CATAQQGDTGELFF	TGTGCCACCGCACAACAGGGGGACACCGGGGAGCTGTTTTTT
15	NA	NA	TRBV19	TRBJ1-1	CASMEILREDTEAFF	TGTGCCAGTATGGAAATCCTAAGGGAGGACACTGAAGCTTTCTTT
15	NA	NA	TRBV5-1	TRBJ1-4	CASSLDVATNEKLFF	TGCGCCAGCAGCTTAGACGTCGCAACTAATGAAAAACTGTTTTTT
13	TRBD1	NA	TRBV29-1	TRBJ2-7	CSVEVGTGIEQYF	TGCAGCGTTGAGGTTGGGACAGGGATCGAGCAGTACTTC